Listed here are 23 T cell receptor beta chains from one sample, sequenced in a study of blood T cell repertoires in COVID-19. Sequenced by immunoSEQ multiplex PCR; TCRdb stores in-frame clones only, minus some. The sample holds roughly 200,000 clones, roughly 85% seen once. The sequencing input was peripheral blood. All receptors derive from a woman over 75 with acute or convalescent COVID-19.

This chain links TRBV7-2 with TRBJ2-1, with D perhaps TRBD2 (6 bases). CDR1 is SGHTA, CDR2 FQGNSA, per germline. V shed 3 bases and J shed 9 bases, with 12 bases lying between them. The CDR3 contains 13 residues. Here the CDR3 DNA reads TGTGCCAGCAGCTTGTTTGTGGAGGGTGAGCAGTTCTTC. Its translation is CASSLFVEGEQFF.

A remark on this clone: The same CDR3 also results from other DNA sequences found in this sample. The chain couples TRBV18 to TRBJ1-5, with 7 nucleotides matching TRBD1. There are 14 residues in the CDR3. The J segment lost 4 bases and the V segment lost 2 bases, leaving 2 bases of the junction unmatched. In germline, CDR1 is KGHSH, CDR2 LQKENI. Here the CDR3 DNA reads TGTGCCAGCTCACCAGCAGGGGGGAATCAGCCCCAGCATTTT. This gives the protein CASSPAGGNQPQHF.

Here the CDR3 reads CASSLGLANYGYTF. The CDR3 DNA is TGTGCCAGCAGCTTGGGACTGGCTAACTATGGCTACACCTTC. The chain recombines TRBV11-2 with TRBJ1-2; D perhaps matches TRBD1 (5 bases). This CDR3 comprises 14 residues. CDR1 SGHAT and CDR2 FQNNGV come from the germline V gene. Trimming stripped 3 bases from V and 0 bases from J, with 8 bases between.

The chain couples TRBV19 to TRBJ2-4, with 9 bases lining up with TRBD1. The CDR3 has 15 amino acids. The ends lost 3 bases at V and 3 bases at J; junction bases unmatched: 3. CDR1 LNHDA and CDR2 SQIVND come from the germline V gene (reference sequence). Here the CDR3 reads CASSMRDRVKNIQYF. The DNA for the CDR3 is TGTGCCAGTAGTATGAGGGACAGGGTCAAAAACATTCAGTACTTC.

CDR3 nucleotides: TGTGCCAGCAGCTCCGGTCAGCCCCAGCATTTT. Its translation is CASSSGQPQHF. V and J are TRBV28 and TRBJ1-5; D remains ambiguous. Deletions cut 6 bases from V and 6 bases from J, with 6 bases between. The CDR3 runs 11 residues. Germline-derived CDR1 and CDR2 are MDHEN and SYDVKM.

This clone has only one observation. The chain uses TRBV4-1 and TRBJ1-6; TRBD1 agrees at 7 bases. Germline V lookup: CDR1 MGHRA, CDR2 YSYEKL. The CDR3 is 19 residues long. J lost 0 bases, V lost 2 bases, and 10 bases had no gene match. In nucleotides, the CDR3 is TGCGCCAGCAGCCAACCGACAGGGAGCGTAGCCTCCTATAATTCACCCCTCCACTTT. This encodes CASSQPTGSVASYNSPLHF.

The CDR3 here is CASSIGPQGILYGYTF. The CDR3 nucleotides are TGTGCCAGTAGTATAGGTCCACAGGGGATCCTCTATGGCTACACCTTC. The gene calls are TRBV19 and TRBJ1-2; 7 bases map to TRBD1. V trimming: 1 base; J trimming: 4 bases; junction bases outside the gene matches: 9. This CDR3 is 16 amino acids long. Germline V gene sequence: CDR1 LNHDA, CDR2 SQIVND (reference sequence).

This clone was picked up one time. V gene TRBV11-2 combines with J gene TRBJ2-3, with 10 nucleotides matching TRBD2. V lost 5 bases to trimming and J lost 0 bases; unmatched junction nucleotides: 8. Germline CDR1 reads SGHAT; CDR2 reads FQNNGV. The CDR3 sequence is 17 residues long. CDR3 bases: TGTGCCAGCAGCACCTGGACTAGCGGCAGTAGCACAGATACGCAGTATTTT. Translation: CASSTWTSGSSTDTQYF.

V gene TRBV15 combines with J gene TRBJ2-1; TRBD1 is a possible D gene (6 bases). Trimming removed 5 bases from V and 6 bases from J, with 20 bases in between. The germline V gene encodes CDR1 LNHNV and CDR2 YYDKDF (reference sequence). The CDR3 extends over 16 amino acids. The CDR3 DNA is TGTGCCACCAGCGGATTCCAATACGACAGGTTCAATGAGCAGTTCTTC. This codes for CATSGFQYDRFNEQFF.

The chain uses TRBV28 and TRBJ2-6, with D perhaps matching TRBD1 (6 bases). Trimming shortened V by 6 bases and J by 1 base, and 16 bases separated the two germline ends. The CDR3 has 17 residues. Germline lookup yields CDR1 MDHEN and CDR2 SYDVKM. This chain's CDR3 is CASRPTGRLSGANVLTF. The CDR3 region has the DNA TGTGCCAGCAGACCTACAGGGAGACTATCTGGGGCCAACGTCCTGACTTTC.

The chain has TRBV9 and TRBJ1-1, with D possibly being TRBD1 (6 bases). CDR3 length: 14 residues. The germline CDR1 and CDR2 sequences are SGDLS and YYNGEE. Trimming shortened V by 2 bases and J by 2 bases, and 10 bases separated the two germline ends. The CDR3 loop is CASSVGGANTEAFF. DNA of the CDR3: TGTGCCAGCAGCGTTGGGGGGGCAAACACTGAAGCTTTCTTT.

The chain combines TRBV11-2 with TRBJ2-7, with a tentative D call TRBD1 (6 bases). The V gene's germline CDR1 is SGHAT and CDR2 FQNNGV. Trimming removed 6 bases from V and 6 bases from J, with 21 bases in between. CDR3 length equals 15 residues. The CDR3 loop reads CASRGAPILIGEQYF. DNA of the CDR3: TGTGCCAGCAGGGGGGCCCCAATACTAATCGGCGAGCAGTACTTC.

The V and J genes are TRBV6-5 and TRBJ1-5; 10 positions match TRBD1. Germline V gene sequence: CDR1 MNHEY, CDR2 SVGAGI. Unmatched junction bases numbered 4, after V lost 6 bases and J lost 5 bases. CDR3 length equals 14 residues. CDR3 nucleotides: TGTGCCAGCAGGCCTGACAGGGGGCATCAGCCCCAGCATTTT. As protein: CASRPDRGHQPQHF.

The chain carries TRBV5-4 and TRBJ2-1; 9 nucleotides match TRBD2. This CDR3 is built from 15 residues. Trimming removed 1 base from V and 4 bases from J; junction bases left unmatched: 3. The germline CDR1 and CDR2 sequences are SGHNT and YYREEE (reference sequence). The CDR3 DNA sequence: TGTGCCAGCAGCTTGACTAGCGGGCCTTACAATGAGCAGTTCTTC. Translation gives CASSLTSGPYNEQFF.

This clone was found once. The J gene is TRBJ2-3, the V gene TRBV29-1; TRBD1 is a possible D gene (5 bases). The CDR3 is 15 amino acids. Per the germline V gene, CDR1 is SQVTM and CDR2 is ANQGSEA. Trimming removed 3 bases from V and 0 bases from J, with 13 bases in between. CDR3 region: CSVDRQSLSTDTQYF. The CDR3, as DNA: TGCAGCGTTGATCGACAGAGTCTAAGCACAGATACGCAGTATTTT.

In its sample, this clone was seen once. This chain links TRBV28 with TRBJ1-3, with D uncertain. The germline V gene encodes CDR1 MDHEN and CDR2 SYDVKM. Trimming stripped 2 bases from V and 1 base from J, with 9 bases between. This CDR3 is 15 amino acids long. CDR3 DNA: TGTGCCAGCAGTTTAATCCCCTCTTCTGGAAACACCATATATTTT. Translating gives CASSLIPSSGNTIYF.

V is TRBV19 and J is TRBJ2-2, with TRBD2 identical over 9 bases. The CDR3 loop spans 16 amino acids. The trim removed 4 bases at V and 3 bases at J, leaving 6 bases unmatched. Per germline, CDR1 LNHDA and CDR2 SQIVND (reference sequence). CDR3 bases: TGTGCCAGTAGTAAGGGAGCGGGAGGACACACCGGGGAGCTGTTTTTT. This translates into CASSKGAGGHTGELFF.

V usage is TRBV28 and J usage is TRBJ1-1, with a tentative D call TRBD1 (5 bases). This CDR3 is built from 14 residues. Germline assignment: CDR1 MDHEN and CDR2 SYDVKM. The V end lost 6 bases, the J end lost 0 bases, and 11 bases lay between the germline ends. CDR3 amino acids: CASRADSLNTEAFF. CDR3 coding DNA: TGTGCCAGCAGAGCCGACAGCTTGAACACTGAAGCTTTCTTT.

V and J are TRBV6-2 or TRBV6-3 and TRBJ1-6; D is ambiguous. Germline CDR1 reads MNHEY; CDR2 reads SVGEGT. V was trimmed by 5 bases and J by 0 bases, leaving 5 bases between them. This CDR3 contains 14 residues. The DNA of the CDR3 is TGTGCCAGCAGTCGGGTCTCCTATAATTCACCCCTCCACTTT. The encoded protein is CASSRVSYNSPLHF.

Turning to this clone: Because it lacks the conserved phenylalanine or tryptophan at the end, this CDR3 is likely a read error. It is unclear where the CDR3 begins or ends on the DNA, so no DNA is shown, and the CDR3 is as TCRdb lists it. J is TRBJ2-7 and V is TRBV6-2 or TRBV6-3; TRBD2, the table's D call, lacks a check against the DNA. The CDR3 adds up to 13 amino acids, both ends counted. Germline V gene lookup returns CDR1 MNHEY and CDR2 SVGEGT. CDR3 amino acids: CASSYSLAGVLLL.

The chain combines TRBV5-6 with TRBJ2-1; 14 bases fit TRBD2. J gave up 7 bases and V 4 bases, and 7 bases lay outside the gene matches. There are 16 residues in the CDR3. Germline-derived CDR1 and CDR2 are SGHDT and YYEEEE. The CDR3 DNA is TGTGCCAGCAGCCCTACCGGGACTAGCGGGAGAAATGAGCAGTTCTTC. Protein product: CASSPTGTSGRNEQFF.

This chain connects TRBV2 to TRBJ2-5, with TRBD1 identical over 9 bases. CDR1 and CDR2 from the germline V gene are SNHLY and FYNNEI. The CDR3 has 13 amino acids. V shed 5 bases, J shed 6 bases, and the junction held 4 bases outside the gene matches. CDR3 sequence (DNA): TGTGCCAGCAGTACAGGGGGCTTAAAGACCCAGTACTTC. Its protein is CASSTGGLKTQYF.

This chain uses TRBV5-6 with TRBJ1-1, with 7 bases that match TRBD1. Trimming took 5 bases from V and 4 from J; bases not matched to a gene: 8. The CDR3 consists of 14 residues. CDR1 is SGHDT and CDR2 is YYEEEE in the germline V gene. DNA for the CDR3: TGTGCCAGCAGTTTCGGGACAGTAGGCACTGAAGCTTTCTTT. This translates into CASSFGTVGTEAFF.